This TCR beta chain was captured by sequencing in a study of blood T cell repertoires in COVID-19. Across the study: The analysed material was cDNA or gDNA that came from T cells, B-cell-depleted T cells, or PBMCs.

The CDR3 runs 16 residues. Germline V gene lookup returns CDR1 SEHNR and CDR2 FQNEAQ (reference sequence). V trimming: 3 bases; J trimming: 5 bases; junction bases outside the gene matches: 9. Source study methods: From reference gene primer amplification, estimates of nucleated cell counts were derived. Profiling relied on immunoSEQ multiplex PCR, and the TCRdb table lists in-frame clones only, not all of them. The DNA was the basis for D and trimming; V, J and clone size are from that table. The table shows just under 65,000 clones, with around 80% occurring only once. This clone was picked up a small number of times. During active infection, Seattle patients enrolled and were then monitored through disease.

This clonotype was sampled from a man aged 55 to 69 with COVID-19, enrolled during active disease. This chain links TRBV7-9 with TRBJ2-1; 8 bases align to TRBD1. Sequencing input: peripheral blood. This chain's CDR3 is CASSFPRTGTDNEQFF. CDR3 coding DNA: TGTGCCAGCAGCTTTCCCAGGACAGGGACCGACAATGAGCAGTTCTTC.